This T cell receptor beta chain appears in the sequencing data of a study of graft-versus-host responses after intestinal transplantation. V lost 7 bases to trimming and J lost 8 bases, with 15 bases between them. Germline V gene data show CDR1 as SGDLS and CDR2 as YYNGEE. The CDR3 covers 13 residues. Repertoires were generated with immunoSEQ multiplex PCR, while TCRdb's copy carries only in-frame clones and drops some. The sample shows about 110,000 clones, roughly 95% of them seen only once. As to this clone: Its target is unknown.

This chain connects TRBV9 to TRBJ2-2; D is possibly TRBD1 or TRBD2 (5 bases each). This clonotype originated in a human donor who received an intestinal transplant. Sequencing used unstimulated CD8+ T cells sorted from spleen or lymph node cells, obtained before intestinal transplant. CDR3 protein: CASGTETLGELFF. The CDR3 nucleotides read TGTGCCAGCGGGACGGAGACCCTGGGGGAGCTGTTTTTT.